Listed below are T cell receptor beta chains from one sample, sequenced in a study of blood T cells in healthy people across ages. TCRdb ran MiXCR on the 5' RACE reads and lists one entry per CDR3 protein. The sample has roughly 680,000 distinct CDR3 sequences, more than 20% seen once. Sequenced material: blood. These receptors all come from a man between 65 and 80 years old in good health. The conserved cysteine and the conserved F or W are not part of the CDR3 here.

10	TRBV29-1	SVDPHNYGYT
11	TRBV6-5	ASRGLGFEKLF
12	TRBV6-5	ASSHRGKGSGYT
11	TRBV11-2	ASGNGPTDTQY
9	TRBV6-2/TRBV6-3	ASSYPTADI
14	TRBV18	ASSPRGLDSNQPQH
13	TRBV12-5	ASGVSGRGTDTQY
10	TRBV20-1	SASQGFEKLF
12	TRBV10-3	AISDSGGGQPQH
13	TRBV29-1	SAEGGTSAYNEQF
11	TRBV3-1	ASSHLIQETQY
13	TRBV5-6	ASSLKGTTNEKLF
12	TRBV12-3/TRBV12-4	ASSFRDRVETQY
10	TRBV20-1	SASTGPNEQF
13	TRBV20-1	SARDLWGSSYEQY
13	TRBV4-1	ASSQHGTEQGTQY
8	TRBV29-1	SVFHNEQF
11	TRBV29-1	SVMTSPQETQY
11	TRBV20-1	SARTSVYQPQH
13	TRBV3-1	ASSQAFQANNEQF
13	TRBV27	ASSVTPGLGYEQY
12	TRBV28	ASTLPREGEKPF
12	TRBV20-1	SARDQWGTYGYT
12	TRBV4-1	ASSSQGAQETQY
11	TRBV2	ASSETRQETQY
12	TRBV7-2	ASSTGREQETQY
10	TRBV12-5	ASGLTPREQY
12	TRBV20-1	SARDPGTNYGYT
12	TRBV20-1	SARPIAGYNEQF
12	TRBV3-1	ASSQEGRGETQY
12	TRBV28	ASSFTKGLGDYT
11	TRBV29-1	SGLEGQNTEAF
14	TRBV4-1	ASSQDDSGRRYEQY
14	TRBV12-3/TRBV12-4	ASSSLVAGGTDTQY
12	TRBV10-3	AITRTPNTGELF
17	TRBV28	ASSRGLAGGPSSYNEQF
9	TRBV29-1	SVQRINEQF
14	TRBV15	ATSRERLAGKETQY
11	TRBV20-1	SVQGGGAFEQF
12	TRBV27	ASSLSPSGSAQY
13	TRBV28	ASSSGSRQHKTQY
10	TRBV2	ASTGDGNTQY
13	TRBV10-3	AISPSRRDQETQY
13	TRBV6-2/TRBV6-3	ASRTIRGSQFEQY
13	TRBV5-1	ASTLIIGIQETQY
12	TRBV4-1	ASSQGHRQETQY
12	TRBV15	ATSREQGSGGYT
12	TRBV10-3	AISEIAGTGELF
14	TRBV9	ASSVGGDSSTDTQY
12	TRBV28	ASSFVGTNYEQY
9	TRBV20-1	SARSTGELF
14	TRBV5-6	ASSYGLAGSYNEQF
13	TRBV3-1	ASSQVRTVTDTQY
13	TRBV12-3/TRBV12-4	ASSPDRGQFEKLF
13	TRBV29-1	SVVVRGPSNNEQF
13	TRBV7-6	ASSLTGIAYNEQF
11	TRBV7-6	ASSFKPDQPQH
12	TRBV12-3/TRBV12-4	ASSFWPPTDTQY
13	TRBV7-2	ASSLRQAARETQY